The 22 T cell receptor beta chains listed next were all sequenced from one sample in a study of cytomegalovirus exposure and HLA in healthy donors. Sequencing used immunoSEQ multiplex PCR; TCRdb keeps in-frame clones, though not all of them. Counted here are about 200,000 clones, approximately 82% occurring once; the ten biggest clones make up roughly 5.4%. Specimen: PBMCs. These receptors were collected from a woman younger than 35 in good health and CMV-seronegative.

This clone showed up many times. The rearrangement uses TRBV6-1 and TRBJ2-2; D unresolved. Trimming removed 3 bases at V and 6 bases at J, with 11 bases between. The CDR3 runs 14 residues. The germline V gene encodes CDR1 MNHNS and CDR2 SASEGT. The CDR3 DNA is TGTGCCAGCAGTGAGGACCCAAGGGCCGGGGAGCTGTTTTTT. Translation gives CASSEDPRAGELFF.

This clone was observed a few times. The J gene is TRBJ2-2, the V gene TRBV7-3; TRBD1 matches 10 bases. V shed 1 base, J shed 8 bases, and the junction held 7 bases outside the gene matches. Germline V gene lookup returns CDR1 SGHTA and CDR2 FQGTGA. This CDR3 has 16 amino acids. Here the CDR3 DNA reads TGTGCCAGCAGCTTAATGGGGACAGGGGTTACGGGGGAGCTGTTTTTT. Amino acid sequence: CASSLMGTGVTGELFF.

The chain employs TRBV7-2 and TRBJ2-1; 15 bases match TRBD2. Germline V gene lookup returns CDR1 SGHTA and CDR2 FQGNSA. V gave up 5 bases and J gave up 12 bases; unmatched junction bases: 2. The CDR3 totals 13 residues. The CDR3 DNA follows: TGTGCCAGCAGCGGGACTAGCGGGGGGCCGCAGTTCTTC. Translated, it gives CASSGTSGGPQFF.

V is TRBV5-1 and J is TRBJ2-7, with TRBD1 matching 11 bases. The CDR3 runs to 14 residues. CDR1 is SGHRS and CDR2 is YFSETQ in the germline V gene. With 4 bases clipped from V and 2 bases from J, the junction kept 2 bases outside the gene matches. CDR3 residues: CASSEGQGAYEQYF. Here the CDR3 DNA reads TGCGCCAGCAGCGAGGGACAGGGGGCCTACGAGCAGTACTTC.

The table lists this clone with a count of one. V and J are TRBV6-5 and TRBJ1-1, with a tentative D call TRBD1 (6 bases). The CDR3 totals 13 residues. V dropped 4 bases and J dropped 1 base, with 7 bases sitting between them. Per germline, CDR1 MNHEY and CDR2 SVGAGI. The CDR3 coding sequence is TGTGCCAGCAGTTCCAGGGGGAACACTGAAGCTTTCTTT. Amino acids: CASSSRGNTEAFF.

The V gene is TRBV9, the J gene TRBJ2-7; D is tentatively TRBD1 or TRBD2 (6 bases each). In germline, CDR1 is SGDLS, CDR2 YYNGEE. Trimming pared 1 base from V and 5 bases from J, leaving 16 bases between. The length of the CDR3 is 15 residues. The CDR3 bases are TGTGCCAGCAGCGTATCGGGGGCCCCCTACGACGAGCAGTACTTC. Its translation is CASSVSGAPYDEQYF.

This rearrangement joins TRBV27 to TRBJ2-1, with TRBD2 matching over 11 bases. Losses at the gene ends were 4 bases for V and 4 bases for J; bases not matched to a gene: 6. Per germline, CDR1 MNHEY and CDR2 SMNVEV (reference sequence). This CDR3 is 16 amino acids long. CDR3 sequence: CASSSPGLAVYNEQFF. Here the CDR3 DNA reads TGTGCCAGCAGTTCACCGGGACTAGCGGTATACAATGAGCAGTTCTTC.

The chain carries TRBV15 and TRBJ1-1; no definite D call. Trimming took 2 bases from V and 8 from J, leaving 12 bases between them. In germline, CDR1 is LNHNV, CDR2 YYDKDF (reference sequence). CDR3 size: 13 residues. The CDR3 DNA reads TGTGCCACCAGCAGATATATGGACGGGGAAGCTTTCTTT. Translating it yields CATSRYMDGEAFF. Full variable domain (rest looked up from reference TRBV15 and TRBJ1-1): DAMVIQNPRYQVTQFGKPVTLSCSQTLNHNVMYWYQQKSSQAPKLLFHYYDKDFNNEADTPDNFQSRRPNTSFCFLDIRSPGLGDTAMYLCATSRYMDGEAFFGQGTRLTVV.

The chain couples TRBV4-1 to TRBJ2-3; 8 bases match TRBD2. CDR3 length equals 16 residues. V trimming: 0 bases; J trimming: 5 bases; junction bases outside the gene matches: 7. In germline, CDR1 is MGHRA, CDR2 YSYEKL. DNA for the CDR3: TGCGCCAGCAGCCAAGATACGGGGGGGCGAGGAGATACGCAGTATTTT. It encodes CASSQDTGGRGDTQYF.

The rearrangement links TRBV25-1 to TRBJ2-2, with no clear D. The CDR3 sequence is 14 residues long. The V gene lost 1 base and the J gene lost 7 bases, with 10 bases spanning the gap. CDR1 is MGHDK and CDR2 is SYGVNS in the germline V gene. The CDR3 DNA is TGTGCCAGCAGTGAATTGGGTCAGAACGGGGAGCTGTTTTTT. It specifies CASSELGQNGELFF.

This rearrangement joins TRBV14 to TRBJ2-2, with D maybe TRBD2 (5 bases). From germline, CDR1 is SGHDN and CDR2 FVKESK. Trimming removed 0 bases at V and 7 bases at J, with 9 bases between. The CDR3 runs to 14 residues. The CDR3 reads CASSQEGAGGELFF. Written as DNA, the CDR3 is TGTGCCAGCAGCCAAGAGGGAGCTGGCGGGGAGCTGTTTTTT.

This rearrangement joins TRBV6-5 to TRBJ1-4; 7 bases match TRBD1. This CDR3 is 15 amino acids long. Trimming cost V 6 bases and J 0 bases; bases outside gene matches: 4. Looked up from germline, CDR1 is MNHEY and CDR2 is SVGAGI. Here the CDR3 reads CASSLDRATNEKLFF. The CDR3 DNA reads as TGTGCCAGCAGCCTAGACAGGGCAACTAATGAAAAACTGTTTTTT.

This chain joins TRBV28 and TRBJ2-7, with TRBD2 matching over 12 bases. The germline V gene encodes CDR1 MDHEN and CDR2 SYDVKM. The CDR3 runs to 17 residues. The trim removed 5 bases at V and 3 bases at J, leaving 11 bases unmatched. The CDR3: CASSPPSGRAGSYEQYF. The CDR3 DNA sequence: TGTGCCAGCAGTCCTCCTAGCGGGAGGGCCGGAAGCTACGAGCAGTACTTC.

The chain uses TRBV5-1 and TRBJ2-1; D is ambiguous. Germline CDR1 is SGHRS and CDR2 is YFSETQ. CDR3 size: 13 residues. The V gene lost 0 bases and the J gene lost 8 bases, with 9 bases spanning the gap. This CDR3 is CASSLADSHEQFF. The DNA for the CDR3 is TGCGCCAGCAGCTTGGCAGACTCCCATGAGCAGTTCTTC.

This CDR3 reads CASSELGTSGAYNEQFF. The CDR3 DNA reads TGTGCCAGCAGTGAATTGGGGACTAGCGGAGCCTACAATGAGCAGTTCTTC. The rearrangement joins TRBV25-1 to TRBJ2-1, with 11 bases fitting TRBD2. The CDR3 runs to 17 residues. The V segment lost 1 base and the J segment 2 bases; nucleotides outside the gene matches: 4. Germline CDR1 reads MGHDK; CDR2 reads SYGVNS. Together with reference TRBV25-1 and TRBJ2-1, the CDR3 gives the full variable domain: EADIYQTPRYLVIGTGKKITLECSQTMGHDKMYWYQQDPGMELHLIHYSYGVNSTEKGDLSSESTVSRIRTEHFPLTLESARPSHTSQYLCASSELGTSGAYNEQFFGPGTRLTVL.

The sample holds one count of this clone. DNA of the CDR3: TGCACCAGCAGCCAAGATGAGAGGGGGACAGGGGAAGATCCTGAAGCTTTCTTT. Protein: CTSSQDERGTGEDPEAFF. The V gene is TRBV1, the J gene TRBJ1-1; no DNA check was done on the table's D call, TRBD1. TRBV1 is labeled a pseudogene. This CDR3 has 18 amino acids.

The gene calls are TRBV14 and TRBJ1-2, with D uncertain. The germline gives CDR1 SGHDN, CDR2 FVKESK. V was trimmed by 2 bases and J by 2 bases, leaving 6 bases between them. The CDR3 extends over 13 amino acids. The CDR3 bases are TGTGCCAGCAGCCAAAGTGTAAACTATGGCTACACCTTC. This translates into CASSQSVNYGYTF.

The chain combines TRBV29-1 with TRBJ1-3; 7 bases map to TRBD1. V was clipped by 6 bases and J by 4 bases; unmatched bases: 3. CDR1 is SQVTM and CDR2 is ANQGSEA in the germline V gene. The CDR3 extends over 12 amino acids. The CDR3 protein is CSVTGVGNTIYF. DNA of the CDR3: TGCAGCGTAACAGGGGTCGGAAACACCATATATTTT.

This clone was seen a handful of times. This rearrangement joins TRBV29-1 to TRBJ2-2; 12 bases fit TRBD1. Germline values: CDR1 SQVTM, CDR2 ANQGSEA. V trimming: 4 bases; J trimming: 4 bases; junction bases outside the gene matches: 10. The CDR3 has 17 amino acids. CDR3 in amino acids: CSVGPGTGGASTGELFF. CDR3 DNA: TGCAGCGTTGGACCCGGGACAGGGGGCGCGAGCACCGGGGAGCTGTTTTTT.

This rearrangement joins TRBV5-1 to TRBJ2-7; 7 nucleotides line up with TRBD2. CDR3 size: 16 residues. Germline V gives CDR1 SGHRS, CDR2 YFSETQ. V lost 1 base, J lost 2 bases, and 9 bases stayed unmatched. The CDR3: CASSLREGGATYEQYF. CDR3 bases: TGCGCCAGCAGCTTGAGGGAGGGCGGGGCAACCTACGAGCAGTACTTC.

The chain links TRBV6-1 to TRBJ2-7; D possibly corresponds to TRBD1 (6 bases). The ends were cut back, 5 bases at V and 5 bases at J, with 16 bases in the middle. This CDR3 spans 14 amino acids. Germline assignment: CDR1 MNHNS and CDR2 SASEGT. The CDR3 is CASSPETGIDEQYF. The CDR3 coding sequence is TGTGCCAGCAGTCCCGAGACAGGAATTGACGAGCAGTACTTC.

This sequence joins TRBV5-1 and TRBJ2-1, with D tentatively TRBD1 (9 bases). Germline loops: CDR1 SGHRS, CDR2 YFSETQ. The V end was cut by 4 bases, the J end by 5 bases, with 16 bases between. The CDR3 sequence is 15 residues long. The CDR3 region is CASSPGGTGHNEQFF. CDR3 nucleotide sequence: TGCGCCAGCAGCCCGGGAGGGACAGGGCACAATGAGCAGTTCTTC. The complete variable domain, with remaining parts taken from reference TRBV5-1 and TRBJ2-1, reads KAGVTQTPRYLIKTRGQQVTLSCSPISGHRSVSWYQQTPGQGLQFLFEYFSETQRNKGNFPGRFSGRQFSNSRSEMNVSTLELGDSALYLCASSPGGTGHNEQFFGPGTRLTVL.